What follows are 29 T cell receptor beta chains derived from one specimen sequenced in a study of control samples from healthy donors and cancer patients. TCRdb's table, derived via immunoSEQ multiplex PCR, lists solely in-frame clones and lacks some. The sample has approximately 150,000 clones, more than 85% seen once; the top ten hold roughly 2%. The sample was blood. The receptors stem from a woman in her 40s in good health.

This chain connects TRBV5-1 to TRBJ1-5; TRBD1 might be the D (5 bases). CDR1 and CDR2 from the germline V gene are SGHRS and YFSETQ. The CDR3 has 14 residues. V was trimmed by 4 bases and J by 1 base, leaving 9 bases between them. The CDR3: CASSLGLSNQPQHF. CDR3 coding DNA: TGCGCCAGCAGCCTGGGGCTGAGCAATCAGCCCCAGCATTTT.

The CDR3 nucleotides are TGCGCCAGCCCCCGGGAACCCTCGGACGAGCAGTACTTC. Its translation: CASPREPSDEQYF. The genes are TRBV10-1 and TRBJ2-7; the D gene is possibly TRBD2 (5 bases). CDR3 length: 13 residues. Germline CDR1 WNHNN, CDR2 SYGVQD (reference sequence). V shed 8 bases and J shed 5 bases, with 16 bases lying between them.

The chain has TRBV18 and TRBJ2-7; TRBD1 is a possible D gene (6 bases). In germline, CDR1 is KGHSH, CDR2 LQKENI. The length of the CDR3 is 13 residues. With 3 bases removed from V and 2 bases from J, the gap between germline ends came to 8 bases. CDR3 protein: CASSPDRTYEQYF. The CDR3 DNA sequence: TGTGCCAGCTCACCGGACAGAACCTACGAGCAGTACTTC.

This chain links TRBV4-1 with TRBJ1-2, with D maybe TRBD1 (5 bases). V lost 4 bases, J lost 2 bases, and 11 bases lay in between. The CDR3 runs 14 residues. Per germline, CDR1 MGHRA and CDR2 YSYEKL. For the CDR3, the DNA is TGCGCCAGCAGCCCCCCGGGACGGAACTATGGCTACACCTTC. Translating gives CASSPPGRNYGYTF.

This chain uses TRBV18 with TRBJ1-3; D uncertain. Per the germline V gene, CDR1 is KGHSH and CDR2 is LQKENI. This CDR3 is built from 15 residues. With 0 bases removed from V and 3 bases from J, the gap between germline ends came to 9 bases. CDR3 bases: TGTGCCAGCTCACCACCCGCGCGGGTTGGAAACACCATATATTTT. Protein: CASSPPARVGNTIYF.

This chain joins TRBV18 and TRBJ1-2, with a weak D call TRBD1 (6 bases). CDR1 and CDR2 (germline): KGHSH, LQKENI. The CDR3 consists of 14 residues. V was trimmed by 4 bases and J by 4 bases, leaving 13 bases between them. CDR3 bases: TGTGCCAGCTCACTGAGGGGGGAGGCCTATGGCTACACCTTC. Translated: CASSLRGEAYGYTF.

This rearrangement joins TRBV13 to TRBJ1-1, with D uncertain. V lost 5 bases, J lost 6 bases, and 13 bases lay in between. The V gene's germline CDR1 is PRHDT and CDR2 FYEKMQ (reference sequence). The CDR3 extends over 13 amino acids. In DNA form, the CDR3 reads TGTGCCAGCAGCGACTCAAGAGTTGCTGAAGCTTTCTTT. Translating it yields CASSDSRVAEAFF.

This clone was seen just once. The chain employs TRBV3-1 (or the pseudogene TRBV3-2) and TRBJ1-1, with 8 bases fitting TRBD1. This CDR3 has 15 residues. From germline, CDR1 is LGHDT and CDR2 YNNKEL (reference sequence). V shed 1 base and J 11 bases; nucleotides not matched to a gene: 12. The CDR3 coding sequence is TGTGCCAGCAGCCAAGTCGTCGGACAGGGAAATCATGCTTTCTTT. This encodes CASSQVVGQGNHAFF.

CDR3 coding DNA: TGTGCCAGCAGCCCCTCTGAGGATTCACCCCTCCACTTT. Amino acids: CASSPSEDSPLHF. The rearrangement uses TRBV7-9 and TRBJ1-6; D remains ambiguous. The CDR3 length is 13 residues. Germline assignment: CDR1 SEHNR and CDR2 FQNEAQ (reference sequence). V lost 5 bases to trimming and J lost 8 bases, with 10 bases between them.

The V call is TRBV4-1, the J call TRBJ1-3, with no clear D. Trimming pared 0 bases from V and 4 bases from J, leaving 10 bases between. CDR3 size: 15 residues. The V gene's germline CDR1 is MGHRA and CDR2 YSYEKL. DNA for the CDR3: TGCGCCAGCAGCCAAGATGATACTGGAGGAAACACCATATATTTT. Its protein product is CASSQDDTGGNTIYF.

The V gene is TRBV6-6, the J gene TRBJ1-5; 9 bases match TRBD1. Trimming cost V 5 bases and J 6 bases; bases outside gene matches: 8. Looked up from germline, CDR1 is MNHNY and CDR2 is SVGAGI (reference sequence). This CDR3 comprises 15 residues. The CDR3 DNA reads TGTGCCAGCAGTAGGGGACAGGGAGTCGGTCAGCCCCAGCATTTT. Its translation: CASSRGQGVGQPQHF.

The gene calls are TRBV7-9 and TRBJ2-1; D remains unclear. CDR3 length: 13 residues. Germline V gives CDR1 SEHNR, CDR2 FQNEAQ (reference sequence). V lost 1 base, J lost 6 bases, and 7 bases lay in between. The DNA of the CDR3 is TGTGCCAGCAGCTTAGTACCTGTCAATGAGCAGTTCTTC. The encoded protein is CASSLVPVNEQFF.

This clone was seen just once. V gene TRBV5-6 combines with J gene TRBJ1-1, with D tentatively TRBD1 (5 bases). The CDR3 has 13 residues. CDR1 and CDR2 (germline): SGHDT, YYEEEE. V lost 4 bases and J 4 bases, leaving 11 bases between the germline ends. CDR3 residues: CASSLGVITEAFF. The CDR3 bases are TGTGCCAGCAGCCTAGGGGTTATCACTGAAGCTTTCTTT.

V is TRBV25-1 and J is TRBJ1-2; D is unresolved. The germline gives CDR1 MGHDK, CDR2 SYGVNS. V shed 2 bases and J shed 4 bases, with 5 bases lying between them. There are 12 residues in the CDR3. CDR3 region: CASSETSYGYTF. CDR3 coding DNA: TGTGCCAGCAGTGAAACGAGCTATGGCTACACCTTC.

The J gene is TRBJ1-2, the V gene TRBV21-1. TRBV21-1 corresponds to a pseudogene. The CDR3 totals 13 residues. The CDR3 nucleotides are TGTGCCAGCAGCAATTCGGAGAACTATGGCTACACCTTC. This codes for CASSNSENYGYTF.

The CDR3 coding sequence is TGTGCCAGCACGATGGACAGGGATAGTCAGCCCCAGCATTTT. Protein: CASTMDRDSQPQHF. The chain joins TRBV2 to TRBJ1-5; 8 nucleotides line up with TRBD1. CDR3 length: 14 amino acids. CDR1 and CDR2 (germline): SNHLY, FYNNEI. With V trimmed by 7 bases and J by 6 bases, 8 bases remained unmatched.

This clone was picked up one time. Other DNA sequences in this sample translate to the same CDR3. This chain uses TRBV5-1 with TRBJ1-1; D unresolved. The CDR3 is 14 residues long. V lost 0 bases to trimming and J lost 1 base, with 7 bases between them. The germline V gene encodes CDR1 SGHRS and CDR2 YFSETQ. The CDR3 reads CASSLVSGNTEAFF. The CDR3, as DNA: TGCGCCAGCAGCTTGGTTTCTGGGAACACTGAAGCTTTCTTT.

The V call is TRBV5-1, the J call TRBJ2-2, with no clear D. The CDR3 sequence is 14 residues long. Germline CDR1 is SGHRS and CDR2 is YFSETQ. V was trimmed by 2 bases and J by 0 bases, leaving 5 bases between them. In DNA, the CDR3 is TGCGCCAGCAGCTTCCTGCCGAACACCGGGGAGCTGTTTTTT. This encodes CASSFLPNTGELFF. Full variable domain (missing parts from reference TRBV5-1 and TRBJ2-2): KAGVTQTPRYLIKTRGQQVTLSCSPISGHRSVSWYQQTPGQGLQFLFEYFSETQRNKGNFPGRFSGRQFSNSRSEMNVSTLELGDSALYLCASSFLPNTGELFFGEGSRLTVL.

This rearrangement joins TRBV6-4 to TRBJ1-6; weak D call: TRBD1 (5 bases). Trimming removed 6 bases from V and 7 bases from J, with 10 bases in between. CDR1 MRHNA and CDR2 SNTAGT come from the germline V gene. The CDR3 totals 13 residues. CDR3 sequence: CASRFQGNSPLHF. In nucleotides, the CDR3 is TGTGCCAGCAGATTCCAGGGAAATTCACCCCTCCACTTT.

V gene TRBV18 combines with J gene TRBJ2-7, with 10 bases lining up with TRBD1. Trimming at V came to 6 bases and at J to 2 bases, leaving 7 bases not matched to a gene. The germline gives CDR1 KGHSH, CDR2 LQKENI. This CDR3 is 15 amino acids long. Written as DNA, the CDR3 is TGTGCCAGCTCCCTGGGACAGGGGAGAACCTACGAGCAGTACTTC. It specifies CASSLGQGRTYEQYF.

V is TRBV10-2 and J is TRBJ1-1, with D perhaps TRBD1 (6 bases). Trimming took off 2 bases at V and 5 bases at J, with 12 bases between the two ends. CDR1 and CDR2 from the germline V gene are WSHSY and SAAADI. The CDR3 loop spans 14 amino acids. The CDR3 protein is CASSERGTGTEAFF. In DNA, the CDR3 is TGCGCCAGCAGTGAGAGGGGGACGGGAACTGAAGCTTTCTTT.

The genes are TRBV5-8 and TRBJ1-5, with D tentatively TRBD1 (5 bases). The V gene's germline CDR1 is SGHTS and CDR2 YDEGEE. The CDR3 sequence is 15 residues long. V lost 4 bases, J lost 0 bases, and 11 bases lay in between. CDR3: CASSRDLYSNQPQHF. The CDR3 region has the DNA TGTGCCAGCAGCCGGGACCTTTATAGCAATCAGCCCCAGCATTTT. The variable domain in full, with the rest retrieved from reference TRBV5-8 and TRBJ1-5, is EAGVTQSPTHLIKTRGQQATLRCSPISGHTSVYWYQQALGLGLQFLLWYDEGEERNRGNFPPRFSGRQFPNYSSELNVNALELEDSALYLCASSRDLYSNQPQHFGDGTRLSIL.

V gene TRBV11-3 combines with J gene TRBJ2-1, with TRBD1 identical over 11 bases. Germline V CDR1 and CDR2: SGHNT, YENEEA. After removal of 5 bases from V and 5 bases from J, the junction contained 5 bases not matched to a gene. The CDR3 spans 15 residues. The CDR3, as DNA: TGTGCCAGCAGCACGGGACAGGGGGTTGACAATGAGCAGTTCTTC. Translating gives CASSTGQGVDNEQFF. The variable domain in full, completed from reference TRBV11-3 and TRBJ2-1, reads EAGVVQSPRYKIIEKKQPVAFWCNPISGHNTLYWYLQNLGQGPELLIRYENEEAVDDSQLPKDRFSAERLKGVDSTLKIQPAELGDSAVYLCASSTGQGVDNEQFFGPGTRLTVL.

The chain links TRBV5-4 to TRBJ2-7; 7 positions agree with TRBD1. The V gene end was trimmed by 5 bases and the J gene end by 5 bases; junction bases not matched to a gene: 4. The CDR3 totals 12 residues. The germline V gene encodes CDR1 SGHNT and CDR2 YYREEE (reference sequence). In DNA form, the CDR3 reads TGTGCCAGCAGTTGGACAGGCAACGAGCAGTACTTC. This encodes CASSWTGNEQYF.

The V and J genes are TRBV10-3 and TRBJ1-5, with 8 bases lining up with TRBD1. Germline V CDR1 and CDR2: ENHRY, SYGVKD. The CDR3 covers 14 residues. Trimming at V came to 4 bases and at J to 6 bases, leaving 5 bases not matched to a gene. The CDR3 DNA reads as TGTGCCATCAGTGGGTCAGGGGGCTCTCAGCCCCAGCATTTT. Protein: CAISGSGGSQPQHF.

The V call is TRBV9, the J call TRBJ1-1; 7 positions agree with TRBD1. Germline values: CDR1 SGDLS, CDR2 YYNGEE. The V segment lost 3 bases and the J segment 0 bases; nucleotides outside the gene matches: 5. The CDR3 length is 15 residues. CDR3 bases: TGTGCCAGCAGCGCTCCGACAGGGCTGAACACTGAAGCTTTCTTT. It codes for CASSAPTGLNTEAFF.

The DNA of the CDR3 is TGTGCCAGCAGGGGTGTGGGACAGGTTGATGGCTACACCTTC. It translates to CASRGVGQVDGYTF. The genes are TRBV5-4 and TRBJ1-2; TRBD1 aligns across 8 bases. Losses at the gene ends were 5 bases for V and 6 bases for J; bases not matched to a gene: 9. Germline loops: CDR1 SGHNT, CDR2 YYREEE (reference sequence). The CDR3 consists of 14 residues.

V gene TRBV2 combines with J gene TRBJ1-1; maybe TRBD1 (5 bases). CDR3 length equals 15 residues. Germline CDR1 is SNHLY and CDR2 is FYNNEI. Between the trimmed V and J ends, which lost 8 bases and 6 bases, there was a span of 22 bases. In nucleotides, the CDR3 is TGTGCCAGCCTGGTTGGGCAGCCCTCGGGGGCTGAAGCTTTCTTT. Protein sequence: CASLVGQPSGAEAFF.

The chain recombines TRBV18 with TRBJ2-2, with D perhaps TRBD1 (5 bases). The CDR3 runs 16 residues. V shed 2 bases and J shed 0 bases, with 10 bases lying between them. CDR1 is KGHSH and CDR2 is LQKENI in the germline V gene. The DNA for the CDR3 is TGTGCCAGCTCACCATTTGACAGCGCGAACACCGGGGAGCTGTTTTTT. Amino acid sequence: CASSPFDSANTGELFF.